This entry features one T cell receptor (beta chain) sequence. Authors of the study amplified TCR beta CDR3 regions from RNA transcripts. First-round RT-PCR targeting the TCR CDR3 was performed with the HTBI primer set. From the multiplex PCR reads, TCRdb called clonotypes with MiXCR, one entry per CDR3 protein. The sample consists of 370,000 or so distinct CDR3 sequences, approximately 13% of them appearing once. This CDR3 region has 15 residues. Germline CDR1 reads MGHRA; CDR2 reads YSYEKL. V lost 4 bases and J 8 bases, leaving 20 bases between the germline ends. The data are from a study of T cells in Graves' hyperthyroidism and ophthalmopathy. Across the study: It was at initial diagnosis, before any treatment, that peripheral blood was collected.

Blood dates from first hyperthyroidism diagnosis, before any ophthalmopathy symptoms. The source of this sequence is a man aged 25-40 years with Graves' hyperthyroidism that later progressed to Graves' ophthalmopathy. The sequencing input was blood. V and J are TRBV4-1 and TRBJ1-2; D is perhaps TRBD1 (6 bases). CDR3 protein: CASSPTETGQWGYTF. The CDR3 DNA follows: TGCGCCAGCAGCCCTACCGAGACAGGCCAGTGGGGCTACACCTTC.